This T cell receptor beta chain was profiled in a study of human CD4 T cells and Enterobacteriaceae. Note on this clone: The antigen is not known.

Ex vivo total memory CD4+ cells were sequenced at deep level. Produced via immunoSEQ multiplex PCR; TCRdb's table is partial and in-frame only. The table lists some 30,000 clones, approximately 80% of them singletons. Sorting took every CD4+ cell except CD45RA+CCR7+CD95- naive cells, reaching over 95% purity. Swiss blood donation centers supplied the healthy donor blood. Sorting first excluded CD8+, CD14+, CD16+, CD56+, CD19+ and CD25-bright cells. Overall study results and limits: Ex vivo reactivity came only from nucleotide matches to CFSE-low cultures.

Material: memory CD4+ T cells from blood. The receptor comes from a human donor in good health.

The CDR3 DNA sequence: TGTGCCAGCAGCCAAGATCGGCGGGTCACAGATACGCAGTATTTT. This encodes CASSQDRRVTDTQYF. The V and J genes are TRBV4-2 and TRBJ2-3; D possibly corresponds to TRBD2 (5 bases). The CDR3 sequence is 15 residues long. In germline, CDR1 is LGHNA, CDR2 YNFKEQ. Trimming removed 0 bases at V and 2 bases at J, with 9 bases between.